The sequence of this T cell receptor (beta chain) was determined in a study of patients and donors after allogeneic stem cell transplantation. This clonotype showed up many times. Per germline, CDR1 SGHRS and CDR2 YFSETQ. The germline V and J ends were trimmed by 0 bases and 3 bases, with 12 bases remaining between them. The CDR3 length is 15 residues. MiXCR, run by TCRdb on the RT-PCR reads, gives a single entry per CDR3 protein. The table lists a few hundred thousand distinct CDR3 sequences, roughly 14% of them singletons. The receptor was derived from a human donor who was either an allogeneic HSCT recipient or a stem cell or donor lymphocyte infusion donor (not recorded which). It is not recorded whose cells these are; they may come from a transplant donor. The sequenced material came from blood, either unsorted or a sorted T cell fraction (not recorded which). The chain has TRBV5-1 and TRBJ2-5; D is possibly TRBD1 (6 bases). CDR3 residues: CASSLADRYEETQYF. CDR3 nucleotide sequence: TGCGCCAGCAGCTTGGCCGACAGGTACGAAGAGACCCAGTACTTC.